Below, 32 T cell receptor beta chains from the same sample are listed, as sequenced in a study of blood T cell repertoires in COVID-19. The method was immunoSEQ multiplex PCR; TCRdb's version includes in-frame clones alone and lacks a portion of them. The sample consists of about 160,000 clones, around 80% of them appearing once. Sequencing was carried out using peripheral blood. The receptor source for this set is a woman of 80 years or more with active or convalescent COVID-19.

The V and J genes are TRBV12-5 and TRBJ2-1; TRBD2 aligns across 9 bases. Germline-derived CDR1 and CDR2 are LGHNT and FRNRAP. CDR3 length: 13 amino acids. Losses at the gene ends were 8 bases for V and 4 bases for J; bases not matched to a gene: 3. The CDR3 reads CASSAGGYNEQFF. CDR3 bases: TGTGCTAGTTCAGCGGGGGGATACAATGAGCAGTTCTTC. The entire variable domain, with the rest obtained from reference TRBV12-5 and TRBJ2-1, is as follows: DARVTQTPRHKVTEMGQEVTMRCQPILGHNTVFWYRQTMMQGLELLAYFRNRAPLDDSGMPKDRFSAEMPDATLATLKIQPSEPRDSAVYFCASSAGGYNEQFFGPGTRLTVL.

The V gene is TRBV7-2, the J gene TRBJ1-3, with 7 positions matching TRBD1. The germline gives CDR1 SGHTA, CDR2 FQGNSA. The CDR3 contains 15 residues. V was pared by 4 bases and J by 0 bases, with 3 bases of the junction left unmatched. DNA of the CDR3: TGTGCCAGCAGCTCGGGACAGCTCTCTGGAAACACCATATATTTT. Translation gives CASSSGQLSGNTIYF.

Only a few counts were recorded for this clone. The chain employs TRBV4-2 and TRBJ2-7; 7 bases line up with TRBD2. The CDR3 extends over 15 amino acids. The ends lost 1 base at V and 1 base at J; junction bases unmatched: 4. The V gene's germline CDR1 is LGHNA and CDR2 YNFKEQ. CDR3 nucleotide sequence: TGTGCCAGCAGCCAAGGTAACGGGAGGTCCTACGAGCAGTACTTC. Its translation: CASSQGNGRSYEQYF.

This rearrangement joins TRBV4-1 to TRBJ1-2; D is unclear. The germline gives CDR1 MGHRA, CDR2 YSYEKL. V lost 2 bases, J lost 0 bases, and 13 bases lay in between. There are 16 residues in the CDR3. As DNA, the CDR3 is TGCGCCAGCAGCCAACCCGGTCAAGAAACTAACTATGGCTACACCTTC. Translation: CASSQPGQETNYGYTF.

This clone was seen a handful of times. The rearrangement uses TRBV7-9 and TRBJ2-1; 7 bases are a match to TRBD1. This CDR3 comprises 12 residues. V dropped 7 bases and J dropped 9; count of bases not matched to a gene: 6. Germline CDR1 is SEHNR and CDR2 is FQNEAQ (reference sequence). Written as DNA, the CDR3 is TGTGCCAGCATCAGGGGGACCGGTGAGCAGTTCTTC. This gives the protein CASIRGTGEQFF.

The rearrangement links TRBV13 to TRBJ1-1; 10 bases match TRBD1. The CDR3 spans 18 residues. The trim removed 4 bases at V and 0 bases at J, leaving 11 bases unmatched. From germline, CDR1 is PRHDT and CDR2 FYEKMQ (reference sequence). The CDR3 loop is CASSSETGGVKMNTEAFF. In nucleotides, the CDR3 is TGTGCCAGCAGCTCAGAGACAGGGGGCGTAAAGATGAACACTGAAGCTTTCTTT. The full variable domain, its missing parts supplied by reference TRBV13 and TRBJ1-1, is AAGVIQSPRHLIKEKRETATLKCYPIPRHDTVYWYQQGPGQDPQFLISFYEKMQSDKGSIPDRFSAQQFSDYHSELNMSSLELGDSALYFCASSSETGGVKMNTEAFFGQGTRLTVV.

The chain employs TRBV6-5 and TRBJ1-1; weak D call: TRBD1 (5 bases). The V gene's germline CDR1 is MNHEY and CDR2 SVGAGI. Trimming pared 6 bases from V and 0 bases from J, leaving 14 bases between. The CDR3 spans 15 residues. CDR3 nucleotides: TGTGCCAGCAGGCGGGACGGCGGGGTGAACACTGAAGCTTTCTTT. Residues: CASRRDGGVNTEAFF.

The V gene is TRBV7-9, the J gene TRBJ2-5; 7 bases line up with TRBD1. CDR1 is SEHNR, CDR2 FQNEAQ, per germline (reference sequence). Trimming cost V 4 bases and J 1 base; bases outside gene matches: 3. CDR3 length: 14 amino acids. CDR3 DNA sequence: TGTGCCAGCAGCTCTGACAGGGCCCAAGAGACCCAGTACTTC. Amino acids: CASSSDRAQETQYF.

This chain links TRBV6-5 with TRBJ1-2; D is undetermined. CDR3 length: 15 amino acids. The V gene lost 4 bases and the J gene lost 5 bases, with 17 bases spanning the gap. Germline V gives CDR1 MNHEY, CDR2 SVGAGI. The CDR3, as DNA: TGTGCCAGCAGTTCCCTAGGGAGTCAAGCATATGGCTACACCTTC. Amino acids: CASSSLGSQAYGYTF.

The genes are TRBV4-3 and TRBJ2-6, with 7 bases matching TRBD2. The CDR3 length is 18 residues. After removal of 1 base from V and 0 bases from J, the junction contained 6 bases not matched to a gene. CDR1 is LGHNA and CDR2 is YSLEER in the germline V gene. DNA of the CDR3: TGCGCCAGCAGCCAAGGTAGCGGGCGAATCTCTGGGGCCAACGTCCTGACTTTC. It encodes CASSQGSGRISGANVLTF.

The rearrangement joins TRBV2 to TRBJ1-3; D not certain. Trimming left V 7 bases short and J 0 bases short, with 13 bases between. This CDR3 is 15 amino acids long. The germline gives CDR1 SNHLY, CDR2 FYNNEI. The CDR3 protein is CASTGPGSSGNTIYF. CDR3 nucleotides: TGTGCCAGCACTGGACCGGGGTCCTCTGGAAACACCATATATTTT.

The gene calls are TRBV27 and TRBJ1-5; D call uncertain. CDR1 is MNHEY, CDR2 SMNVEV, per germline (reference sequence). This CDR3 comprises 14 residues. V was pared by 3 bases and J by 0 bases, with 6 bases between. In DNA, the CDR3 is TGTGCCAGCAGTTTTCAGGATAGCAATCAGCCCCAGCATTTT. Protein sequence: CASSFQDSNQPQHF.

This chain connects TRBV21-1 to TRBJ2-7; the table's D call TRBD1 went unverified against the DNA. TRBV21-1 is an annotated pseudogene. This CDR3 is 16 amino acids long. The CDR3 protein is CASSSSWVYRGYEQYF. CDR3 sequence (DNA): TGTGCCAGCAGCTCGAGTTGGGTGTACAGGGGTTACGAGCAGTACTTC.

A note on this clone: One junction end does not reproduce the germline sequence, and a read error may be involved. CDR3 amino acids: CASSLVRTGGYGYTF. In DNA form, the CDR3 reads TGTGCTAGCAGCTTAGTGCGGACAGGAGGCTATGGCTACACCTTC. The rearrangement joins TRBV7-7 to TRBJ1-2, with 7 bases identical to TRBD1. This CDR3 has 15 amino acids. CDR1 is SSHAT, CDR2 FNYEAQ, per germline (reference sequence).

V gene TRBV30 combines with J gene TRBJ1-3, with D hard to call. The CDR3 spans 16 residues. The V and J ends lost 0 bases and 4 bases respectively, with 16 bases between them. The V gene's germline CDR1 is GTSNPN and CDR2 SVGIG (reference sequence). The chain's CDR3 is CAWSVQVSRGGNTIYF. CDR3 in DNA: TGTGCCTGGAGTGTTCAGGTTTCTCGCGGGGGAAACACCATATATTTT.

V usage is TRBV7-5 and J usage is TRBJ1-1; the tabulated D call, TRBD1, remains unverified against the DNA. TRBV7-5 is classified as a pseudogene. CDR3 length: 13 amino acids. The CDR3, as DNA: TGTACCAGAAGCTCGACAGGGAACACTGAAGCTTTCTTT. Translating it yields CTRSSTGNTEAFF.

V usage is TRBV15 and J usage is TRBJ2-5, with 7 nucleotides matching TRBD1. CDR3 length: 14 residues. Germline CDR1 is LNHNV and CDR2 is YYDKDF (reference sequence). After removal of 1 base from V and 3 bases from J, the junction contained 2 bases not matched to a gene. In DNA form, the CDR3 reads TGTGCCACCAGCAGAGGTACAGGGGAAGAGACCCAGTACTTC. It yields the protein CATSRGTGEETQYF.

This clone was observed a single time. The chain links TRBV5-1 to TRBJ2-5; maybe TRBD2 (6 bases). Trimming cost V 7 bases and J 5 bases, with 12 bases left between them. Per germline, CDR1 SGHRS and CDR2 YFSETQ. CDR3 length: 12 residues. The CDR3 here is CASRVGGETQYF. CDR3 nucleotides: TGCGCCAGCCGGGTGGGGGGTGAGACCCAGTACTTC.

This clone was recorded a few times. The J gene is TRBJ1-5, the V gene TRBV12-5; 9 bases agree with TRBD1. The CDR3 spans 15 residues. The ends lost 6 bases at V and 6 bases at J; junction bases unmatched: 9. CDR1 is LGHNT, CDR2 FRNRAP, per germline. CDR3 in DNA: TGTGCTAGTGGGACAGGGGGGGCTAGCGGTCAGCCCCAGCATTTT. Its translation is CASGTGGASGQPQHF.

This clone was seen a handful of times. V usage is TRBV14 and J usage is TRBJ2-2; D perhaps matches TRBD1 (6 bases). The CDR3 totals 15 residues. Germline loops: CDR1 SGHDN, CDR2 FVKESK. V lost 1 base, J lost 5 bases, and 11 bases lay in between. CDR3 region: CASSQGAGVTGELFF. In nucleotides, the CDR3 is TGTGCCAGCAGCCAAGGGGCAGGGGTAACCGGGGAGCTGTTTTTT.

The V gene is TRBV7-9, the J gene TRBJ1-6, with 7 bases identical to TRBD1. CDR1 is SEHNR, CDR2 FQNEAQ, per germline (reference sequence). This CDR3 has 14 residues. With 6 bases clipped from V and 6 bases from J, the junction kept 5 bases outside the gene matches. As DNA, the CDR3 is TGTGCCAGCAGGGCGGGACAGTCTAATTCACCCCTCCACTTT. Amino acids: CASRAGQSNSPLHF.

The chain links TRBV4-1 to TRBJ2-3, with D unresolved. The CDR3 loop spans 14 amino acids. Trimming stripped 1 base from V and 0 bases from J, with 5 bases between. Germline CDR1 MGHRA, CDR2 YSYEKL. As DNA, the CDR3 is TGCGCCAGCAGCCAAGGGCAGAGCACAGATACGCAGTATTTT. Encoded protein: CASSQGQSTDTQYF.

This sequence joins TRBV2 and TRBJ2-5; D uncertain. The V and J ends lost 4 bases and 3 bases respectively, with 6 bases between them. CDR3 size: 12 residues. Per the germline V gene, CDR1 is SNHLY and CDR2 is FYNNEI. The CDR3 protein is CASSVVEETQYF. The CDR3 DNA reads as TGTGCCAGCAGTGTAGTGGAAGAGACCCAGTACTTC.

The genes are TRBV3-1 (or the pseudogene TRBV3-2) and TRBJ1-6; no reliable D call. CDR3 length: 12 residues. Germline V gene data show CDR1 as LGHDT and CDR2 as YNNKEL (reference sequence). The V end lost 3 bases, the J end lost 7 bases, and 4 bases lay between the germline ends. The CDR3 sequence is CASSQANSPLHF. CDR3 nucleotide sequence: TGTGCCAGCAGCCAGGCAAATTCACCCCTCCACTTT.

The rearrangement joins TRBV18 to TRBJ1-5; D is possibly TRBD1 (6 bases). The germline V gene has CDR1 KGHSH and CDR2 LQKENI. V was cut by 6 bases and J by 0 bases, with 15 bases left in between. There are 16 residues in the CDR3. The CDR3 sequence: CASSSGAANSNQPQHF. CDR3 DNA sequence: TGTGCCAGCTCCTCAGGGGCAGCTAATAGCAATCAGCCCCAGCATTTT.

This clone was recorded a few times. The rearrangement links TRBV6-6 to TRBJ1-2; the D gene is possibly TRBD1 (5 bases). From germline, CDR1 is MNHNY and CDR2 SVGAGI (reference sequence). There are 15 residues in the CDR3. Between the trimmed V and J ends, which lost 6 bases and 0 bases, there was a span of 14 bases. The CDR3 loop reads CASRPDSLANYGYTF. The CDR3 bases are TGTGCCAGCAGACCCGACAGCTTAGCTAACTATGGCTACACCTTC.

This clone has more than one count but fewer than ten. The rearrangement uses TRBV6-6 and TRBJ2-7; tentatively, D is TRBD2 (6 bases). V was cut by 0 bases and J by 0 bases, with 12 bases left in between. Germline V gives CDR1 MNHNY, CDR2 SVGAGI (reference sequence). There are 16 residues in the CDR3. In DNA form, the CDR3 reads TGTGCCAGCAGTTACTCGGATCTAGCGTTCTCCTACGAGCAGTACTTC. Its translation: CASSYSDLAFSYEQYF.

This chain uses TRBV29-1 with TRBJ2-5; 8 bases are shared with TRBD1. V lost 6 bases, J lost 2 bases, and 8 bases stayed unmatched. CDR3 length: 14 amino acids. The V gene's germline CDR1 is SQVTM and CDR2 ANQGSEA. The CDR3 sequence is CSVLGGQVQETQYF. The CDR3, as DNA: TGCAGCGTGCTCGGGGGACAGGTACAAGAGACCCAGTACTTC.

The chain uses TRBV5-4 and TRBJ2-2; the D gene is possibly TRBD1 (5 bases). Trimming took 2 bases from V and 4 from J, leaving 12 bases between them. Germline V lookup: CDR1 SGHNT, CDR2 YYREEE (reference sequence). CDR3 length: 15 amino acids. The CDR3 loop reads CASSLIGVATGELFF. In DNA form, the CDR3 reads TGTGCCAGCAGCTTAATAGGGGTAGCCACCGGGGAGCTGTTTTTT.

This clone was seen once. The chain recombines TRBV12-3 or TRBV12-4 with TRBJ1-6; D ambiguous. Trimming took off 6 bases at V and 7 bases at J, with 10 bases between the two ends. The CDR3 is 13 residues long. The CDR3 DNA reads as TGTGCCAGCAGCCCAACTACGAATTCACCCCTCCACTTT. Encoded protein: CASSPTTNSPLHF.

The chain employs TRBV2 and TRBJ1-2; D gene unclear. V lost 1 base to trimming and J lost 5 bases, with 20 bases between them. Germline V gives CDR1 SNHLY, CDR2 FYNNEI. The CDR3 loop spans 17 amino acids. The CDR3 protein is CASSEVVTNPVVYGYTF. CDR3 nucleotide sequence: TGTGCCAGCAGTGAAGTCGTGACAAATCCAGTCGTTTATGGCTACACCTTC.

This chain links TRBV29-1 with TRBJ1-1; 10 bases line up with TRBD1. In germline, CDR1 is SQVTM, CDR2 ANQGSEA. This CDR3 spans 15 amino acids. V gave up 4 bases and J gave up 0 bases; unmatched junction bases: 5. The CDR3 is CSVGTDRGLNTEAFF. For the CDR3, the DNA is TGCAGCGTTGGAACCGACAGGGGGCTGAACACTGAAGCTTTCTTT.